This entry describes one TCR beta chain. The table came from immunoSEQ multiplex PCR; TCRdb's copy has only in-frame clones and leaves some out. This sample has some 180,000 clones, with roughly 89% found just once. This entry comes from a study of blood T cell repertoires in COVID-19. Study context: Sites across the United States, Italy and Spain contributed samples from acute and convalescent COVID-19. PBMCs, B-cell-depleted T cells, or T cells were the source of the cDNA or gDNA that made up the material.

V gave up 4 bases and J gave up 6 bases; unmatched junction bases: 11. Germline V CDR1 and CDR2: SNHLY, FYNNEI. The CDR3 runs 17 residues. Categorization into cohorts depended on clinical history that participants reported. Within 2 weeks before study entry, exposed participants met a COVID-19 case. The sequencing sample was made of PBMCs or T cells enriched from blood (not recorded which). The origin of this receptor is a woman in her twenties or thirties who had been exposed to COVID-19. The J gene is TRBJ2-2, the V gene TRBV2; 10 nucleotides match TRBD2. In DNA form, the CDR3 reads TGTGCCAGCAGTGGCGGGCGTGTAGCGGGGGGCCCCGGGGAGCTGTTTTTT. This sequence encodes CASSGGRVAGGPGELFF.